This T cell receptor (beta chain) was captured in a study of cytomegalovirus exposure and HLA in healthy donors. The PCR employed 60 Vbeta primers together with 13 Jbeta primers. The method was immunoSEQ multiplex PCR; TCRdb's version includes in-frame clones alone and lacks a portion of them. The table lists 100,000 to 120,000 clones, around 80% of them singletons. The CDR3 totals 13 residues. Trimming removed 8 bases from V and 6 bases from J, with 16 bases in between. The germline V gene has CDR1 SQVTM and CDR2 ANQGSEA. The rearrangement links TRBV29-1 to TRBJ2-2, with a possible D match to TRBD1 (5 bases). What was sequenced was PBMCs. The TCR originated in a young man in good health and CMV-seronegative. The CDR3 DNA reads as TGCAGCATCCGACATTCAGGGTCCGGGGAGCTGTTTTTT. This gives the protein CSIRHSGSGELFF.